A single sample gave rise to the 19 T cell receptor beta chains below, sequenced in a study of blood T cells in healthy people across ages. Using a J-beta primer mix together with a sample-barcoded 5' primer, a second PCR was run for about 6 to 12 cycles. One entry per CDR3 protein, called by TCRdb with MiXCR from the 5' RACE reads. The sample has hundreds of thousands of distinct CDR3 sequences, around 48% seen once. The sample was blood. All receptors come from a man aged 80 or over in good health.

J is TRBJ2-1 and V is TRBV5-1; either TRBD1 or TRBD2 may fit D (5 bases each). Trimming left V 4 bases short and J 10 bases short, with 18 bases between. Germline V CDR1 and CDR2: SGHRS, YFSETQ. CDR3 length equals 14 residues. In nucleotides, the CDR3 is TGCGCCAGCAGCCCCGCGGGCCGGACATTAGAGCAGTTCTTC. As protein: CASSPAGRTLEQFF.

The chain has TRBV10-3 and TRBJ2-5; D is unresolved. From germline, CDR1 is ENHRY and CDR2 SYGVKD. This CDR3 is built from 13 residues. V was cut by 6 bases and J by 2 bases, with 10 bases left in between. DNA for the CDR3: TGTGCCATCAGGGCGACGGAACAAGAGACCCAGTACTTC. Translating gives CAIRATEQETQYF.

This chain uses TRBV24-1 with TRBJ1-6; 8 bases map to TRBD1. This CDR3 comprises 19 residues. CDR1 KGHDR and CDR2 SFDVKD come from the germline V gene. V gave up 4 bases and J gave up 5 bases; unmatched junction bases: 15. The CDR3 is CATSDPDLRDRRNNSPLHF. For the CDR3, the DNA is TGTGCCACCAGTGACCCCGACCTCCGGGACAGGAGAAATAATTCACCCCTCCACTTT.

The V gene is TRBV7-9, the J gene TRBJ2-1, with 8 bases fitting TRBD2. This CDR3 comprises 19 residues. The germline gives CDR1 SEHNR, CDR2 FQNEAQ (reference sequence). The V and J ends lost 7 bases and 2 bases, in that order; junction bases with no gene match: 19. CDR3 region: CASTSKRVLRREAYNEQFF. CDR3 nucleotide sequence: TGTGCCAGCACTTCTAAGAGGGTATTAAGGCGGGAGGCCTACAATGAGCAGTTCTTC.

This clonotype has a handful of counts. This chain links TRBV9 with TRBJ2-1; 9 nucleotides agree with TRBD2. CDR3 length: 19 amino acids. Germline V gives CDR1 SGDLS, CDR2 YYNGEE. V shed 0 bases and J 5 bases; nucleotides not matched to a gene: 15. The CDR3 reads CASSVAGVASGELNNEQFF. The CDR3 region has the DNA TGTGCCAGCAGCGTAGCAGGGGTGGCTAGCGGGGAACTAAACAATGAGCAGTTCTTC.

This rearrangement joins TRBV20-1 to TRBJ1-2, with TRBD1 identical over 8 bases. The CDR3 spans 14 residues. V was clipped by 1 base and J by 2 bases; unmatched bases: 3. Germline V gene lookup returns CDR1 DFQATT and CDR2 SNEGSKA (reference sequence). The CDR3 sequence: CSARVGTGNYGYTF. CDR3 bases: TGCAGTGCTAGAGTGGGGACAGGAAACTATGGCTACACCTTC.

This clonotype was picked up a small number of times. This chain joins TRBV29-1 and TRBJ2-7; D uncertain. This CDR3 region has 12 residues. Germline loops: CDR1 SQVTM, CDR2 ANQGSEA. Trimming shortened V by 3 bases and J by 3 bases, and 9 bases separated the two germline ends. CDR3 coding DNA: TGCAGCGTTGATATTGATGGCTACGAGCAGTACTTC. It translates to CSVDIDGYEQYF.

The J gene is TRBJ2-3, the V gene TRBV7-2; the D is unclear. Trimming left V 5 bases short and J 4 bases short, with 10 bases between. Germline V gene sequence: CDR1 SGHTA, CDR2 FQGNSA. The CDR3 has 13 residues. CDR3 in amino acids: CASSVRVPDTQYF. For the CDR3, the DNA is TGTGCCAGCAGCGTCCGGGTCCCAGATACGCAGTATTTT.

As regards this clonotype: A read error may explain this, as a much larger clone is one base away. The chain recombines TRBV7-3 with TRBJ2-1; 9 bases fit TRBD1. The CDR3 length is 15 residues. Germline-derived CDR1 and CDR2 are SGHTA and FQGTGA. The ends lost 4 bases at V and 6 bases at J; junction bases unmatched: 7. Written as DNA, the CDR3 is TGTGCCAGCAGCTGCGGGACAGGGCTCGGCAATGAGCAGTTCTTC. This translates into CASSCGTGLGNEQFF. Filled out from reference TRBV7-3 and TRBJ2-1, the complete variable domain reads GAGVSQTPSNKVTEKGKYVELRCDPISGHTALYWYRQSLGQGPEFLIYFQGTGAADDSGLPNDRFFAVRPEGSVSTLKIQRTERGDSAVYLCASSCGTGLGNEQFFGPGTRLTVL.

The gene calls are TRBV7-2 and TRBJ1-2; D ambiguous. Germline V gene sequence: CDR1 SGHTA, CDR2 FQGNSA. The CDR3 extends over 15 amino acids. Trimming pared 1 base from V and 8 bases from J, leaving 17 bases between. In DNA, the CDR3 is TGTGCCAGCAGCTTAGGGGCCCCCGGGATTGAGGGCTACACCTTC. Residues: CASSLGAPGIEGYTF.

In this sample, this clonotype turned up a few times. The chain couples TRBV6-5 to TRBJ1-5; weak D call: TRBD1 (5 bases). V was cut by 8 bases and J by 5 bases, with 19 bases left in between. Germline V CDR1 and CDR2: MNHEY, SVGAGI. The CDR3 runs 15 residues. Here the CDR3 reads CASGTPGRGHQPQHF. DNA for the CDR3: TGTGCCAGCGGGACCCCCGGGAGAGGACATCAGCCCCAGCATTTT.

This clonotype was seen at least ten times. At one of its ends the junction is not consistent with the germline gene, which may arise from a read error. V and J are TRBV12-3 or TRBV12-4 and TRBJ2-1, with 10 bases identical to TRBD2. This CDR3 comprises 16 residues. CDR3 residues: CASSLGLAGVYNEQFF. CDR3 bases: TGTGCCAGCAGCTTAGGTCTAGCGGGGGTTTACAATGAGCAGTTCTTC.

This clonotype occurred a few times. The V and J genes are TRBV5-5 and TRBJ2-3; D uncertain. The germline V gene encodes CDR1 SGHKS and CDR2 YYEKEE (reference sequence). The CDR3 runs to 13 residues. The V end lost 3 bases, the J end lost 2 bases, and 7 bases lay between the germline ends. CDR3 in DNA: TGTGCCAGCAGCTATAACCCCACAGATACGCAGTATTTT. Protein product: CASSYNPTDTQYF.

A word on this clonotype: Since the CDR3 does not end with the conserved phenylalanine or tryptophan, this likely comes from a read error. The chain links TRBV6-5 to TRBJ2-5; D not resolved. The J call may be wrong; the DNA end is better matched by TRBJ2-7. The CDR3 runs 12 residues. In germline, CDR1 is MNHEY, CDR2 SVGAGI. CDR3 in DNA: TGTGCCAGCACCATGGGGTTCAACGAGCAGTACTAC. Residues: CASTMGFNEQYY.

This chain uses TRBV6-2 or TRBV6-3 with TRBJ2-1; D perhaps matches TRBD2 (6 bases). Deletions cut 3 bases from V and 12 bases from J, with 15 bases between. Germline lookup yields CDR1 MNHEY and CDR2 SVGEGT. This CDR3 has 13 amino acids. The CDR3: CASSYSSVAVQFF. CDR3 in DNA: TGTGCCAGCAGTTATTCTAGCGTCGCGGTGCAGTTCTTC.

The chain employs TRBV6-1 and TRBJ2-1; D remains ambiguous. Trimming removed 3 bases at V and 4 bases at J, with 13 bases between. The CDR3 is 15 amino acids. The germline CDR1 and CDR2 sequences are MNHNS and SASEGT. CDR3 DNA sequence: TGTGCCAGCAGTGAGCAAACCCGACCTTACAATGAGCAGTTCTTC. The encoded protein is CASSEQTRPYNEQFF.

In its sample, this clonotype was seen many times. The chain is built from TRBV6-6 and TRBJ2-3; 9 positions agree with TRBD2. Unmatched junction bases numbered 3, after V lost 7 bases and J lost 1 base. From germline, CDR1 is MNHNY and CDR2 SVGAGI (reference sequence). CDR3 length equals 14 residues. The CDR3: CASMWTSGTDTQYF. The CDR3, as DNA: TGTGCCAGCATGTGGACTAGCGGCACAGATACGCAGTATTTT.

The rearrangement joins TRBV7-2 to TRBJ2-4; D might be TRBD1 or TRBD2, each matching 5 bases. The germline V gene encodes CDR1 SGHTA and CDR2 FQGNSA. The CDR3 has 13 residues. V lost 1 base, J lost 13 bases, and 14 bases lay in between. This CDR3 is CASSLDRGWGQYF. The CDR3 DNA reads as TGTGCCAGCAGCTTAGATCGGGGTTGGGGGCAGTACTTC.

This clonotype was seen a few times. The chain links TRBV20-1 to TRBJ2-7; TRBD2 agrees at 9 bases. This CDR3 is 16 amino acids long. Germline V gene lookup returns CDR1 DFQATT and CDR2 SNEGSKA (reference sequence). The junction had 10 bases not matched to a gene; V was cut back by 1 base and J by 3 bases. The CDR3: CSARGARTSAFYEQYF. CDR3 in DNA: TGCAGTGCTAGAGGAGCAAGGACTAGCGCATTCTACGAGCAGTACTTC.